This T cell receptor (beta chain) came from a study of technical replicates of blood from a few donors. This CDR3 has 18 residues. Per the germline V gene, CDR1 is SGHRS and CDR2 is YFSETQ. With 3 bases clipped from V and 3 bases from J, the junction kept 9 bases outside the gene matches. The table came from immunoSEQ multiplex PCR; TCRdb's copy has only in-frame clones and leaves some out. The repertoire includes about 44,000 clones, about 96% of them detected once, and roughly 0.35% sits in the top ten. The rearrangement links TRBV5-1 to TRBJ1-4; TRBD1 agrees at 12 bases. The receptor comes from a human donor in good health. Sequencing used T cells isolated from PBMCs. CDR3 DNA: TGCGCCAGCAGCTGGGGACAGGGGGCCTCTACGGCTAATGAAAAACTGTTTTTT. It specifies CASSWGQGASTANEKLFF.